This T cell receptor (beta chain) appears in the sequencing data of a study of cytomegalovirus exposure and HLA in healthy donors. Findings of the study overall: An analysis that came later showed most CMV-associated TCR beta chains appearing HLA-restricted. Differences between HLA loci emerged in a later analysis of TCR association rates, with DRB1 most and HLA-C fewest. Analysis performed later showed TCR beta chains linked to HLA being more clonally expanded than equally common others. TCR beta V- and J-gene trimming, according to a later analysis, was linked to a missense DCLRE1C variant.

CDR3 length: 14 residues. The germline V and J ends were trimmed by 6 bases and 0 bases, with 13 bases remaining between them. Germline lookup yields CDR1 GTSNPN and CDR2 SVGIG (reference sequence). This clone appeared a few times. Its antigen is not identified. Researchers ran the PCR with 60 Vbeta and 13 Jbeta primers. Only in-frame clones appear in the TCRdb table, and some are missing; sequencing was by immunoSEQ multiplex PCR. The repertoire has fewer than 200,000 clones, about four fifths of them found once; the top ten carry roughly 5.2%. The chain employs TRBV30 and TRBJ2-3; a possible D gene is TRBD1 (7 bases). Sequencing was performed on PBMCs. The receptor was derived from a woman aged 18-29 years in good health and CMV-seropositive. The CDR3 spells CACPGGSSTDTQYF. CDR3 sequence (DNA): TGTGCCTGCCCAGGGGGGTCTAGCACAGATACGCAGTATTTT.